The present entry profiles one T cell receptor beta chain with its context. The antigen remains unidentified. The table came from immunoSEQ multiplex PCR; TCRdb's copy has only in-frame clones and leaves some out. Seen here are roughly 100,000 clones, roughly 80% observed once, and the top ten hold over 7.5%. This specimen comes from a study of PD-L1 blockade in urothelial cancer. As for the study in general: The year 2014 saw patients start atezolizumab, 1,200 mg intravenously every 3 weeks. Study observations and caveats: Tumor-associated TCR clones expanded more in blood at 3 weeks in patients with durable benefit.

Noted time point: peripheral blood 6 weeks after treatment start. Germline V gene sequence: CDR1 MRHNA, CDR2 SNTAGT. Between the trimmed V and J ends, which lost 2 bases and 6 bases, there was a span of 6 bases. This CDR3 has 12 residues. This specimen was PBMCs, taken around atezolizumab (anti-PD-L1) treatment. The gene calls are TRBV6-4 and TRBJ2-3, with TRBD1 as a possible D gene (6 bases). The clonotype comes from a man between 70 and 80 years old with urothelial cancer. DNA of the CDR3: TGTGCCAGCAGTGACCAGGGGGATACGCAGTATTTT. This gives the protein CASSDQGDTQYF.